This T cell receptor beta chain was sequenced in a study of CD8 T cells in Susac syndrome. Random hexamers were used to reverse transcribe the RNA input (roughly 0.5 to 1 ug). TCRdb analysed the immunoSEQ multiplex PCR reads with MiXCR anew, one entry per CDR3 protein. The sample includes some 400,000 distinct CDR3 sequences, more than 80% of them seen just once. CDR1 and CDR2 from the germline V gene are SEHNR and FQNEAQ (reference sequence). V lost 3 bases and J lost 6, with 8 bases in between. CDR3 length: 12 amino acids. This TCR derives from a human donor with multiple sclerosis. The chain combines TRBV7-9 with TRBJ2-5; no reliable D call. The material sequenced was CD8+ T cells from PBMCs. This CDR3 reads CASSFEKKTQYF. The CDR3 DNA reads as TGTGCCAGCAGCTTTGAAAAGAAGACCCAGTACTTC.